These 3 T cell receptor beta chains share one sample of origin, sequenced in a study of T cell changes during pregnancy in multiple sclerosis. TCRdb keeps only in-frame clones here, not all; method: immunoSEQ multiplex PCR. The table records around 62,000 clones, roughly 93% of them present only once. Specimen: CD8+ T cells from peripheral blood mononuclear cells, collected in the second trimester of pregnancy. These receptors came from a female donor with multiple sclerosis, enrolled in a pregnancy study.

A single count supports this clone. The CDR3 DNA is TGTGCCAGCAGTAAGGGACAGGGGCACACTGAAGCTTTCTTT. This encodes CASSKGQGHTEAFF. J is TRBJ1-1 and V is TRBV2, with 10 bases aligning to TRBD1. Germline V gene lookup returns CDR1 SNHLY and CDR2 FYNNEI. The junction had 3 bases not matched to a gene; V was cut back by 5 bases and J by 3 bases. The length of the CDR3 is 14 residues.

The chain recombines TRBV18 with TRBJ2-1, with 7 bases fitting TRBD1. Looked up from germline, CDR1 is KGHSH and CDR2 is LQKENI. CDR3 length: 14 residues. Losses at the gene ends were 5 bases for V and 6 bases for J; bases not matched to a gene: 7. The CDR3 loop is CASSSWTGSNEQFF. CDR3 nucleotides: TGTGCCAGCTCATCCTGGACAGGAAGCAATGAGCAGTTCTTC. The full variable domain, completed using reference TRBV18 and TRBJ2-1, is NAGVMQNPRHLVRRRGQEARLRCSPMKGHSHVYWYRQLPEEGLKFMVYLQKENIIDESGMPKERFSAEFPKEGPSILRIQQVVRGDSAAYFCASSSWTGSNEQFFGPGTRLTVL.

The rearrangement joins TRBV13 to TRBJ2-7, with 7 bases identical to TRBD2. CDR3 length: 16 amino acids. The germline V gene encodes CDR1 PRHDT and CDR2 FYEKMQ (reference sequence). V shed 2 bases, J shed 2 bases, and the junction held 9 bases outside the gene matches. The CDR3 spells CASSLRLAEPPYEQYF. The CDR3 DNA reads as TGTGCCAGCAGCTTAAGGCTAGCGGAGCCCCCCTACGAGCAGTACTTC. Together with reference TRBV13 and TRBJ2-7, the CDR3 gives the full variable domain: AAGVIQSPRHLIKEKRETATLKCYPIPRHDTVYWYQQGPGQDPQFLISFYEKMQSDKGSIPDRFSAQQFSDYHSELNMSSLELGDSALYFCASSLRLAEPPYEQYFGPGTRLTVT.